Below, one T cell receptor (beta chain) is given with its context. The antigen remains undetermined. Germline V gives CDR1 SGHVS, CDR2 FNYEAQ. The CDR3 length is 15 residues. Naivety in CD8+ T cells corresponded to a CD45RO-CCR7+CD27+CD95- phenotype. This specimen comes from a study of CXCR3-negative and CXCR3-positive naive CD8 T cells. Study-wide background: The dataset comprises around 130 million TRB reads in total, with about 1.5 +/- 0.3 million reads per library.

5' RACE with UMI labels generated the TRB cDNA libraries. No DNA is given; TCRdb re-called the 5' RACE reads and lists each CDR3 protein once. In total, the table holds roughly 26,000 distinct CDR3 sequences. Study findings and constraints: In both naive subsets diversity was comparably high, whereas memory CD8+ cells showed much lower diversity. Naive subsets did not differ in surface CD5, and the authors estimated TCR strength using properties of the TRB CDR3.

This chain connects TRBV7-6 to TRBJ1-4; TCRdb designates TRBD1, a call that cannot be tested without DNA. The receptor was isolated from a human donor in good health. Some clones in this sample may be carry-over from other donors' samples. The sample taken for sequencing was naive CXCR3- CD8+ T cells from blood. The subset denotes: CD45RO-CCR7+CD27+CD95- naive CD8+ T cells lacking CXCR3 (TNR3-). CDR3 sequence: CASSFSDRSNEKLFF.